This T cell receptor (beta chain) derives from a study of cytomegalovirus exposure and HLA in healthy donors. Overall study findings and caveats: Most observed TCR sequences were rare, whereas some public TCRs were detected in many donors. 150 to 200 TCR beta chains were listed as cytomegalovirus-associated. It was reported that the classifier diagnosed cytomegalovirus status with high specificity and sensitivity in both the original and validation cohorts. CMV antigen specificity was confirmed in vitro for a few CMV-associated chains.

The table lists this clone with a count of one. Its antigen is still unknown. V gave up 4 bases and J gave up 0 bases, with 16 bases separating them. Germline lookup yields CDR1 SGHVS and CDR2 FNYEAQ. The CDR3 loop spans 16 amino acids. Assay: immunoSEQ multiplex PCR; the TCRdb copy retains only in-frame clones and omits some. The sample holds roughly 120,000 clones, around 94% seen once. The sequenced sample was PBMCs. V and J are TRBV7-6 and TRBJ2-7; a weak D match, TRBD2 (5 bases). The sequence was collected from a young woman in good health and CMV-seronegative. The CDR3 nucleotides are TGTGCCAGCAGCTGGCCCTCCGGGAAGGGCTCCTACGAGCAGTACTTC. Its translation: CASSWPSGKGSYEQYF.